This T cell receptor (beta chain) was captured by sequencing in a study of post-analysis software for immune sequencing data. Study conclusions and caveats: The F measure placed samples prepared in the same batch into strongly shared clusters. Patients had higher frequencies than controls of roughly 5 TRBV segments, including TRBV5-6, TRBV5-1 and TRBV20-1.

Per germline, CDR1 DFQATT and CDR2 SNEGSKA (reference sequence). V shed 3 bases, J shed 13 bases, and the junction held 7 bases outside the gene matches. The CDR3 has 12 amino acids. A remark on this clonotype: As yet, its antigen is unknown.

Every TCR beta cDNA library bore unique molecular identifiers. TCRdb itself ran the PCR reads through MiXCR, one entry per CDR3 protein. Of hundreds of thousands of distinct CDR3 sequences in the sample, more than 50% were seen once. Specimen: blood. The source is a girl aged 2 to 9 with multiple sclerosis. The chain has TRBV20-1 and TRBJ2-5, with TRBD2 matching over 11 bases. This CDR3 is CSARPLAGGSYF. The CDR3 nucleotides are TGCAGTGCTAGGCCGCTAGCGGGGGGCTCGTACTTC.